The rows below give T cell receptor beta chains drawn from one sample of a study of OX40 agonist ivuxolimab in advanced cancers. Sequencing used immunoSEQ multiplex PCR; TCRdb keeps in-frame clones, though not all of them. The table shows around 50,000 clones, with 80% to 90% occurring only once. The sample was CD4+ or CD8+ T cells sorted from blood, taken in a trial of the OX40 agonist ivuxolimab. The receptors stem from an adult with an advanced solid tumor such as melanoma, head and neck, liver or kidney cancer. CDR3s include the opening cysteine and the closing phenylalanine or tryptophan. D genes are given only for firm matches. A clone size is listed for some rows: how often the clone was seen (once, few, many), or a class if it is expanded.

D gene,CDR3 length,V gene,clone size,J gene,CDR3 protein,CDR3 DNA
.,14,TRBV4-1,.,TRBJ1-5,CASSQGPANQPQHF,TGCGCCAGCAGCCAAGGACCCGCTAATCAGCCCCAGCATTTT
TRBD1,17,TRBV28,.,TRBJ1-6,CATGTGGASSYNSPLHF,TGTGCCACCGGGACAGGGGGAGCGAGCTCCTATAATTCACCCCTCCACTTT
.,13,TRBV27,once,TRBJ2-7,CASSQGFRYEQYF,TGTGCCAGCAGTCAGGGGTTCAGGTACGAGCAGTACTTC
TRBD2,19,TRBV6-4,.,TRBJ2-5,CASSDSIDYPLGGQETQYF,TGTGCCAGCAGTGACTCGATAGATTACCCCCTGGGGGGGCAAGAGACCCAGTACTTC
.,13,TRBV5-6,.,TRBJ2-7,CASSLDSFYEQYF,TGTGCCAGCAGCTTGGACAGCTTCTACGAGCAGTACTTC
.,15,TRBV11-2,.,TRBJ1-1,CASSAGSGRDTEAFF,TGTGCCAGCAGCGCCGGGTCAGGGCGAGACACTGAAGCTTTCTTT
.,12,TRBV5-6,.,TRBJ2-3,CASSPSAFPQYF,TGTGCCAGCAGCCCATCAGCCTTTCCGCAGTATTTT
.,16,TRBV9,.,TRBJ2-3,CASSRTANLGTDTQYF,TGTGCCAGCAGCCGGACAGCGAACTTAGGCACAGATACGCAGTATTTT
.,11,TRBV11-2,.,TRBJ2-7,CASSLNYEQYF,TGTGCCAGCAGCCTGAATTACGAGCAGTACTTC
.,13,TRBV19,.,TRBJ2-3,CASSISGPGAQYF,TGTGCCAGTAGTATTAGTGGGCCTGGAGCGCAGTATTTT
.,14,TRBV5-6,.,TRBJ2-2,CASSLIQGAGELFF,TGTGCCAGCAGCTTGATCCAGGGAGCCGGGGAGCTGTTTTTT
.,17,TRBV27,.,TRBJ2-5,CASSLGSPTQGQETQYF,TGTGCCAGCAGTCTAGGATCCCCGACCCAAGGACAAGAGACCCAGTACTTC
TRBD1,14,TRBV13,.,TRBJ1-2,CASINPGQSYGYTF,TGTGCCAGCATTAATCCGGGACAGTCCTATGGCTACACCTTC
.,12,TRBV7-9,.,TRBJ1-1,CASSFSDSEAFF,TGTGCCAGCAGCTTTTCTGACTCTGAAGCTTTCTTT
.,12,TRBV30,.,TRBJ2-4,CAWSDPSTIQYF,TGTGCCTGGAGTGACCCAAGTACCATTCAGTACTTC
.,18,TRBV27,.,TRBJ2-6,CASSLSAGSFTGANVLTF,TGTGCCAGCAGTTTATCGGCAGGGAGCTTTACTGGGGCCAACGTCCTGACTTTC
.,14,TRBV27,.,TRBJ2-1,CASGPGLRHNEQFF,TGTGCCAGCGGGCCGGGACTCCGGCACAATGAGCAGTTCTTC
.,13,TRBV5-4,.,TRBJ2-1,CASGLAEHNEQFF,TGTGCCAGCGGGTTAGCGGAGCACAATGAGCAGTTCTTC
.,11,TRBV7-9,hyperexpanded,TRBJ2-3,CASYQGDTQYF,TGTGCCAGCTATCAGGGAGATACGCAGTATTTT
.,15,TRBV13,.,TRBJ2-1,CASSFRDRSYNEQFF,TGTGCCAGCAGCTTCAGGGACCGATCCTACAATGAGCAGTTCTTC
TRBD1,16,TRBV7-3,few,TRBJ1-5,CASSQDRGNLNQPQHF,TGTGCCAGCAGCCAGGACAGGGGGAACCTAAATCAGCCCCAGCATTTT
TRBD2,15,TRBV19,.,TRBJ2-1,CASSWTAGGYNEQFF,TGTGCCAGTAGTTGGACAGCGGGGGGCTACAATGAGCAGTTCTTC
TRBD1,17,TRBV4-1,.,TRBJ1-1,CASSPRGPGQGMGEAFF,TGCGCCAGCAGCCCTCGAGGCCCTGGACAGGGGATGGGTGAAGCTTTCTTT
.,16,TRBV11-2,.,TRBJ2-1,CASSSVPREINNEQFF,TGTGCCAGCAGCTCGGTCCCAAGGGAGATCAACAATGAGCAGTTCTTC